This T cell receptor (beta chain) was recorded in a study of response to subunit inactivated influenza vaccine. Study-level findings and limits: Authors suggested few new T cells are recruited by each seasonal influenza vaccination.

Notes on this clonotype: The antigen remains undetermined.

TCRdb recomputed calls from the RT-PCR reads with MiXCR, one row per CDR3 protein. The data show hundreds of thousands of distinct CDR3 sequences, with approximately 12% seen just once and roughly 10% held by the top ten. The germline gives CDR1 MNHNS, CDR2 SASEGT. CDR3 length: 13 residues. Trimming cost V 6 bases and J 7 bases, with 13 bases left between them. This TCR was recovered from a man aged 45 to 65 who received an inactivated influenza vaccine. The sample consisted of PBMCs from blood, taken on the day of vaccination. V and J are TRBV6-1 and TRBJ1-5, with D hard to call. DNA for the CDR3: TGTGCCAGCAGCTCGGCCCAGAAGCAGCCCCAGCATTTT. Its translation: CASSSAQKQPQHF.